This T cell receptor beta chain is drawn from a study of blood T cells in healthy people across ages. Study results and limitations: Per million T cells, TCR beta diversity dropped about linearly as age rose.

Together with a sample-barcoded 5' primer, a J-beta primer mix was included in a second PCR lasting roughly 6 to 12 cycles. One entry per CDR3 protein, called by TCRdb with MiXCR from the 5' RACE reads. The table shows 700,000 or so distinct CDR3 sequences, with around a fifth occurring only once. V was clipped by 6 bases and J by 0 bases; unmatched bases: 6. The CDR3 sequence is 16 residues long. Germline values: CDR1 DFQATT, CDR2 SNEGSKA (reference sequence). Remarks on this clonotype: Antigen: not known.

The V gene is TRBV20-1, the J gene TRBJ2-2, with TRBD2 identical over 11 bases. Sample: blood. The origin of this receptor is a man in his sixties or seventies in good health. CDR3 residues: CSAPTSGATNTGELFF. For the CDR3, the DNA is TGCAGTGCCCCGACTAGCGGGGCCACGAACACCGGGGAGCTGTTTTTT.